This entry concerns a single T cell receptor beta chain. The data were taken from a study of T cell changes during pregnancy in multiple sclerosis. The method was immunoSEQ multiplex PCR; TCRdb's version includes in-frame clones alone and lacks a portion of them. The table includes more than 65,000 clones, roughly nine tenths detected once. Germline V CDR1 and CDR2: SGHRS, YFSETQ. This CDR3 is 20 amino acids long. V dropped 3 bases and J dropped 4; count of bases not matched to a gene: 18. The material sequenced was peripheral blood, taken before pregnancy. The rearrangement joins TRBV5-1 to TRBJ2-2, with TRBD1 matching over 10 bases. This sequence originates from a female donor with multiple sclerosis, enrolled in a pregnancy study. CDR3 sequence (DNA): TGCGCCAGCAGCTCGGGGGACAGGGGCTACGGGGGGTCCCGCACCGGGGAGCTGTTTTTT. This gives the protein CASSSGDRGYGGSRTGELFF.